Reported below is one T cell receptor (beta chain). Its antigen remains unknown. Produced via immunoSEQ multiplex PCR; TCRdb's table is partial and in-frame only. The sample contains about 40,000 clones, about 86% of which appear only once. The data were obtained in a study of T cells in localized non-small cell lung cancer. Findings and limits, study-wide: Within adjacent lung there appeared a median approximately 60 of the top 100 tumor clones. Only one tumor region was sequenced, so heterogeneity remains possible.

Germline V lookup: CDR1 SGDLS, CDR2 YYNGEE. CDR3 size: 14 residues. Trimming took off 3 bases at V and 5 bases at J, with 14 bases between the two ends. Sequenced here: peripheral blood mononuclear cells, sampled before any cancer treatment. The origin of this receptor is a male donor aged 60 or over with stage II lung adenocarcinoma. This chain uses TRBV9 with TRBJ1-1, with D possibly TRBD1 on 5 matching bases. The CDR3 is CASSGLSEGTEAFF. The CDR3 DNA is TGTGCCAGCAGCGGGCTTTCTGAGGGGACTGAAGCTTTCTTT.